This T cell receptor (beta chain) was recovered during a study of siplizumab effects on memory and regulatory T cells. Study-wide points: Naive-or-memory phenotypes were unassignable for roughly 80-97% of proliferating CD4+ or CD8+ clones. In siplizumab conditions, mappable alloreactive CD4+ clones averaged approximately 70% Treg-derived, against approximately 27% in controls. Memory T cells appeared less diverse than naive cells, which seemed to contribute substantially to alloresponse.

About this clone: Its specificity is unknown.

The germline V gene has CDR1 MGHRA and CDR2 YSYEKL. CDR3 length: 17 residues. The junction had 11 bases not matched to a gene; V was cut back by 1 base and J by 5 bases. It was 85,000 to 100,000 TCR templates that were assayed per sample. The table came from immunoSEQ multiplex PCR; TCRdb's copy has only in-frame clones and leaves some out. The data contain about 91,000 clones, 90% to 95% of them singletons. Sequencing input: CD8+ T cells sorted from blood. The clonotype was recovered from a human donor in good health. The chain links TRBV4-1 to TRBJ2-1; TRBD1 agrees at 7 bases. The CDR3 loop reads CASSQGTGPREDNEQFF. The CDR3 DNA reads as TGCGCCAGCAGCCAAGGGACAGGCCCCAGGGAAGACAATGAGCAGTTCTTC.